The clone carrying this T cell receptor (beta chain) has a single count. The source of the sample is a study of blood T cell repertoires in COVID-19. Assay used: immunoSEQ multiplex PCR; TCRdb lists only in-frame clones, some missing. The sample includes about 190,000 clones, 80% of them seen just once. Germline V lookup: CDR1 KGHSH, CDR2 LQKENI. The CDR3 spans 14 residues. Trimming shortened V by 1 base and J by 1 base, and 7 bases separated the two germline ends. The source is a man aged 55 to 70 with acute or convalescent COVID-19. This chain joins TRBV18 and TRBJ1-1; D unclear. The sequenced material came from peripheral blood. CDR3 in DNA: TGTGCCAGCTCACCACGGTCAGGGAACACTGAAGCTTTCTTT. Its translation: CASSPRSGNTEAFF.